Below, 6 T cell receptor beta chains from the same sample are listed, as sequenced in a study of blood T cell repertoires in COVID-19. Data came from immunoSEQ multiplex PCR; TCRdb stores just in-frame clones and leaves some out. This table holds tens of thousands of clones, about four fifths found once. Specimen: peripheral blood. The receptors here all came from a human donor in a cohort sampled during active COVID-19.

The V call is TRBV9, the J call TRBJ1-3; D unresolved. Germline V gene sequence: CDR1 SGDLS, CDR2 YYNGEE. The CDR3 extends over 15 amino acids. V dropped 0 bases and J dropped 3 bases, with 10 bases sitting between them. This chain's CDR3 is CASSVGAGIGNTIYF. CDR3 bases: TGTGCCAGCAGCGTAGGAGCCGGGATTGGAAACACCATATATTTT.

The chain links TRBV5-5 to TRBJ2-1; tentative D call: TRBD2 (5 bases). The germline CDR1 and CDR2 sequences are SGHKS and YYEKEE (reference sequence). CDR3 length: 12 residues. Trimming cost V 2 bases and J 7 bases, with 7 bases left between them. CDR3 DNA: TGTGCCAGCAGCTTCGGGGTAAATGAGCAGTTCTTC. Translation: CASSFGVNEQFF.

The rearrangement uses TRBV6-5 and TRBJ2-7; TRBD2 matches at 13 bases. V was clipped by 6 bases and J by 6 bases; unmatched bases: 2. Germline V gene sequence: CDR1 MNHEY, CDR2 SVGAGI. There are 13 residues in the CDR3. The CDR3: CASRGTSGAEQYF. CDR3 nucleotide sequence: TGTGCCAGCAGGGGGACTAGCGGGGCCGAGCAGTACTTC.

This clone occurred once. V and J are TRBV18 and TRBJ1-2, with unresolved D. Looked up from germline, CDR1 is KGHSH and CDR2 is LQKENI. The CDR3 totals 13 residues. Trimming shortened V by 3 bases and J by 5 bases, and 10 bases separated the two germline ends. The chain's CDR3 is CASSPDGLYGYTF. CDR3 DNA sequence: TGTGCCAGCTCACCGGACGGACTATATGGCTACACCTTC.

V usage is TRBV15 and J usage is TRBJ2-3; D gene ambiguous. The CDR3 has 17 residues. Germline V gives CDR1 LNHNV, CDR2 YYDKDF (reference sequence). Trimming removed 4 bases from V and 2 bases from J, with 19 bases in between. The CDR3 reads CATSTGSGLLSTDTQYF. In DNA, the CDR3 is TGTGCCACCAGCACGGGTTCTGGCCTTCTGTCCACAGATACGCAGTATTTT.

This clone was seen only a few times. The gene calls are TRBV10-3 and TRBJ2-7; D uncertain. This CDR3 has 12 residues. In germline, CDR1 is ENHRY, CDR2 SYGVKD. The germline V and J ends were trimmed by 4 bases and 6 bases, with 10 bases remaining between them. Here the CDR3 DNA reads TGTGCCATCAGTGCTGGCCTTCGCGAGCAGTACTTC. Translation: CAISAGLREQYF.